A selection of T cell receptor beta chains follows, all from one sample in a study of T cell responses to AZD1222 COVID-19 vaccine. The assay was immunoSEQ multiplex PCR, and TCRdb's table has in-frame clones only and misses some. The repertoire holds 150,000 to 160,000 clones, approximately 91% seen once, with roughly 6.9% in the top ten. The source material was peripheral blood, sampled after recovery from COVID-19. The source is an adult who had recovered from COVID-19. The conserved cysteine and the conserved F or W are not part of the CDR3 here.

ASSWTSYEQY TRBV2
ASSQDWQGGYT TRBV4-2
ASSALSYEQY TRBV25-1
ASSQDWTGARIDTEAF TRBV3-1/TRBV3-2
ASSPRVTNTGELF TRBV5-1
ASSEGQRGRQPQH TRBV2
ASSPPPTGRGFSYEQY TRBV5-4
ASSPRGANDEQF TRBV27
ASNPPGVDNEKLF TRBV28
ASRAVGGKIANQPQH TRBV4-1
ASSFRDRGIYGYT TRBV9
ASSFEPLGAGGLF TRBV7-2
ASSYGQGSYEQY TRBV11-2
ASRLALGSWETQY TRBV5-4
ASSLANGYT TRBV11-2
ASSIYREYNEQF TRBV27
ASSTMTGIRAFGYT TRBV19
ASSYSDRGQYGYT TRBV6-6
ASSLGQGYGYT TRBV13
AHRSRENTEAF TRBV10-3
ASTGEETQY TRBV2
AIRPGQGTPGANVLT TRBV10-3
ASSPRVGNTEAF TRBV28
ASSGFTAGVRFGTEAF TRBV7-2